This T cell receptor beta chain was sequenced during a study of blood T cell repertoires in COVID-19. CDR3 size: 15 residues. CDR1 and CDR2 from the germline V gene are MRHNA and SNTAGT. The germline V and J ends were trimmed by 2 bases and 5 bases, with 13 bases remaining between them. TCRdb's table, derived via immunoSEQ multiplex PCR, lists solely in-frame clones and lacks some. The sample holds 150,000 to 200,000 clones, more than 75% seen once. This clonotype was obtained from a woman aged 50 to 65 with acute COVID-19. The specimen was PBMCs or T cells enriched from blood (not recorded which). This chain links TRBV6-4 with TRBJ1-5; D not certain. Here the CDR3 DNA reads TGTGCCAGCAGTGACCACGAGCTGCTCGATCAGCCCCAGCATTTT. It translates to CASSDHELLDQPQHF.